This entry lists 32 T cell receptor beta chains sequenced from one sample in a study of T cell repertoires in cytomegalovirus infection. TCRdb called the reads again in MiXCR, with one record for every CDR3 protein. Among 97,000 or so distinct CDR3 sequences, about 15% were seen once, and the ten largest hold approximately 7.6%. The sample comprised PBMCs. The receptor set was obtained from a human donor in good health (CMV status not recorded). Some clones in this sample may be carry-over from other donors' samples.

This clonotype was picked up a small number of times. The rearrangement links TRBV20-1 to TRBJ2-7, with D possibly matching TRBD1 (6 bases). The V end lost 3 bases, the J end lost 2 bases, and 14 bases lay between the germline ends. This CDR3 has 14 amino acids. From germline, CDR1 is DFQATT and CDR2 SNEGSKA (reference sequence). The CDR3 DNA sequence: TGCAGTGCTAGGCGGGCGGACAGCGCCTACGAGCAGTACTTC. Translating gives CSARRADSAYEQYF.

This clonotype was counted only a few times. V and J are TRBV7-9 and TRBJ2-1, with no clear D. Trimming stripped 1 base from V and 5 bases from J, with 9 bases between. The CDR3 extends over 14 amino acids. Per germline, CDR1 SEHNR and CDR2 FQNEAQ (reference sequence). The CDR3 spells CASSLGDPNNEQFF. Here the CDR3 DNA reads TGTGCCAGCAGCTTAGGCGACCCCAACAATGAGCAGTTCTTC.

This clonotype was found many times. Here the CDR3 reads CASSLRAGYEQYF. The CDR3 nucleotides read TGTGCCAGCAGTCTCAGGGCGGGTTACGAGCAGTACTTC. The chain employs TRBV2 and TRBJ2-7; tentatively, D is TRBD1 or TRBD2 (5 bases each). The CDR3 is made up of 13 amino acids. CDR1 SNHLY and CDR2 FYNNEI come from the germline V gene. Trimming took off 5 bases at V and 4 bases at J, with 12 bases between the two ends.

A few counts support this clonotype. The rearrangement joins TRBV5-4 to TRBJ2-7; D unclear. CDR3 size: 15 residues. The germline gives CDR1 SGHNT, CDR2 YYREEE (reference sequence). V shed 0 bases and J shed 1 base, with 11 bases lying between them. The CDR3 here is CASSLGVRGSYEQYF. The CDR3 DNA reads TGTGCCAGCAGCTTGGGAGTTCGTGGGTCCTACGAGCAGTACTTC.

There are many counts of this clonotype. The chain recombines TRBV7-9 with TRBJ1-1; D gene uncertain. CDR3 length: 14 amino acids. CDR1 and CDR2 from the germline V gene are SEHNR and FQNEAQ (reference sequence). V shed 5 bases and J shed 1 base, with 11 bases lying between them. DNA for the CDR3: TGTGCCAGCAGCCAAGGGTTGGGGAACACTGAAGCTTTCTTT. Translating gives CASSQGLGNTEAFF.

This clonotype came up many times. The chain recombines TRBV7-2 with TRBJ2-3; 10 nucleotides match TRBD2. The CDR3 spans 16 residues. The germline V gene has CDR1 SGHTA and CDR2 FQGNSA. J was trimmed by 0 bases and V by 5 bases; bases with no gene match: 5. In DNA form, the CDR3 reads TGTGCCAGCAGCACCAAGCGGGGGGGTAGCACAGATACGCAGTATTTT. It encodes CASSTKRGGSTDTQYF. The complete variable domain, with remaining parts taken from reference TRBV7-2 and TRBJ2-3, reads GAGVSQSPSNKVTEKGKDVELRCDPISGHTALYWYRQSLGQGLEFLIYFQGNSAPDKSGLPSDRFSAERTGGSVSTLTIQRTQQEDSAVYLCASSTKRGGSTDTQYFGPGTRLTVL.

This clonotype was counted at least ten times. The V and J genes are TRBV20-1 and TRBJ2-3; perhaps D is TRBD1 or TRBD2 (5 bases each). V lost 0 bases to trimming and J lost 1 base, with 17 bases between them. The CDR3 runs 17 residues. The germline CDR1 and CDR2 sequences are DFQATT and SNEGSKA (reference sequence). CDR3 residues: CSARDPLGTLGTDTQYF. The CDR3 nucleotides read TGCAGTGCTAGAGATCCTCTAGGGACCTTGGGCACAGATACGCAGTATTTT.

V gene TRBV2 combines with J gene TRBJ1-2; 7 bases agree with TRBD1. This CDR3 has 14 residues. In germline, CDR1 is SNHLY, CDR2 FYNNEI. Trimming at V came to 3 bases and at J to 6 bases, leaving 7 bases not matched to a gene. CDR3 region: CASSEVGTADGYTF. DNA of the CDR3: TGTGCCAGCAGTGAGGTGGGGACAGCCGATGGCTACACCTTC.

This clonotype was detected ten times or more. The CDR3 protein is CSASTGDTEAFF. The CDR3 DNA follows: TGCAGTGCTAGTACAGGGGACACTGAAGCTTTCTTT. J is TRBJ1-1 and V is TRBV20-1; 7 positions agree with TRBD1. Trimming removed 3 bases from V and 3 bases from J; junction bases left unmatched: 1. Germline V gives CDR1 DFQATT, CDR2 SNEGSKA (reference sequence). This CDR3 spans 12 amino acids.

Remarks on this clonotype: This clone may be a read error of a much larger clone one base away. For the CDR3, the DNA is TGTGCCAGCAGCCCCCAGGGGACGGTTGAAGCAGAGACCCAGTACTTC. This sequence encodes CASSPQGTVEAETQYF. The V and J genes are TRBV7-2 and TRBJ2-5, with TRBD1 as a possible D gene (6 bases). Per germline, CDR1 SGHTA and CDR2 FQGNSA. CDR3 length: 16 residues. Trimming stripped 5 bases from V and 4 bases from J, with 20 bases between.

By share, this clonotype ranks as medium-sized. The J gene is TRBJ2-7, the V gene TRBV7-2; possibly TRBD1 for D (6 bases). The CDR3 spans 14 residues. CDR1 is SGHTA and CDR2 is FQGNSA in the germline V gene. The V and J ends lost 7 bases and 1 base respectively, with 14 bases between them. CDR3 coding DNA: TGTGCCAGCACCTTTCAGGGGAAGTCCTACGAGCAGTACTTC. Translating it yields CASTFQGKSYEQYF.

This clonotype was detected a few times. V and J are TRBV7-9 and TRBJ2-1; maybe TRBD1 (6 bases). This CDR3 has 15 amino acids. The V end lost 5 bases, the J end lost 6 bases, and 17 bases lay between the germline ends. Germline V gene data show CDR1 as SEHNR and CDR2 as FQNEAQ (reference sequence). Written as DNA, the CDR3 is TGTGCCAGCAGCCAGGACAGTTCAATCTCCAATGAGCAGTTCTTC. Amino acid sequence: CASSQDSSISNEQFF.

This clonotype was seen a few times. The V gene is TRBV28, the J gene TRBJ2-7, with 7 bases matching TRBD2. Losses at the gene ends were 7 bases for V and 0 bases for J; bases not matched to a gene: 9. CDR1 is MDHEN and CDR2 is SYDVKM in the germline V gene. The CDR3 has 15 residues. DNA for the CDR3: TGTGCCAGCAACGACCGGCGGGGGAGCTCCTACGAGCAGTACTTC. It specifies CASNDRRGSSYEQYF.

There are a few counts of this clonotype. The chain carries TRBV20-1 and TRBJ1-5; D call uncertain. This CDR3 is built from 16 residues. CDR1 is DFQATT and CDR2 is SNEGSKA in the germline V gene (reference sequence). Trimming removed 0 bases from V and 3 bases from J, with 15 bases in between. CDR3 region: CSARDGSVGINQPQHF. CDR3 bases: TGCAGTGCTAGAGATGGTTCGGTGGGGATCAATCAGCCCCAGCATTTT.

This clonotype was seen a few times. The chain links TRBV19 to TRBJ1-6; 9 nucleotides agree with TRBD1. The length of the CDR3 is 15 residues. CDR1 and CDR2 from the germline V gene are LNHDA and SQIVND (reference sequence). The V gene end was trimmed by 6 bases and the J gene end by 10 bases; junction bases not matched to a gene: 10. This CDR3 reads CASSLQGAMGSPLHF. CDR3 coding DNA: TGTGCCAGTAGCCTACAGGGGGCAATGGGATCACCCCTCCACTTT.

In its sample, this clonotype was seen many times. The CDR3 DNA follows: TGTGCCAGCAGCTTTCTCCCAGCCGCAGGTGGGGGCGGGAATCAGCCCCAGCATTTT. This codes for CASSFLPAAGGGGNQPQHF. This rearrangement joins TRBV7-2 to TRBJ1-5; TRBD1 might be the D (6 bases). The germline V gene has CDR1 SGHTA and CDR2 FQGNSA. Trimming left V 3 bases short and J 4 bases short, with 25 bases between. CDR3 length: 19 amino acids.

There are many counts of this clonotype. CDR3 loop: CASSSTGASTDTQYF. The DNA for the CDR3 is TGTGCCAGCAGCTCCACTGGGGCCTCCACAGATACGCAGTATTTT. The chain is built from TRBV7-6 and TRBJ2-3; possible D gene TRBD1, 5 bases. This CDR3 has 15 amino acids. The germline V and J ends were trimmed by 4 bases and 2 bases, with 13 bases remaining between them. Germline CDR1 SGHVS, CDR2 FNYEAQ.

This sequence joins TRBV9 and TRBJ2-3, with D possibly called TRBD1 or TRBD2 (5 bases each). The CDR3 extends over 16 amino acids. Germline lookup yields CDR1 SGDLS and CDR2 YYNGEE. V was pared by 0 bases and J by 1 base, with 12 bases between. The CDR3 nucleotides read TGTGCCAGCAGCGTAGCAGGGCGGCGGGGCACAGATACGCAGTATTTT. Translation gives CASSVAGRRGTDTQYF.

This clonotype has more than one count but fewer than ten. The genes are TRBV6-1 and TRBJ1-5; D ambiguous. V was shortened by 3 bases and J by 0 bases, with 6 bases between the two germline ends. The CDR3 has 14 amino acids. The germline V gene encodes CDR1 MNHNS and CDR2 SASEGT. Here the CDR3 reads CASSETGSNQPQHF. CDR3 nucleotide sequence: TGTGCCAGCAGTGAGACGGGTAGCAATCAGCCCCAGCATTTT.

The genes are TRBV5-5 and TRBJ2-7; D is perhaps TRBD1 (5 bases). V lost 2 bases, J lost 3 bases, and 9 bases lay in between. Germline CDR1 SGHKS, CDR2 YYEKEE (reference sequence). This CDR3 comprises 13 residues. The CDR3 protein is CASSLGANYEQYF. Written as DNA, the CDR3 is TGTGCCAGCAGCTTAGGGGCTAACTACGAGCAGTACTTC. The full variable domain, rest sourced from reference TRBV5-5 and TRBJ2-7, is DAGVTQSPTHLIKTRGQQVTLRCSPISGHKSVSWYQQVLGQGPQFIFQYYEKEERGRGNFPDRFSARQFPNYSSELNVNALLLGDSALYLCASSLGANYEQYFGPGTRLTVT.

Remarks on this clonotype: A read error may explain this, as a much larger clone is one base away. This sequence joins TRBV7-2 and TRBJ1-2; D gene ambiguous. V lost 1 base and J lost 0, with 9 bases in between. Germline V CDR1 and CDR2: SGHTA, FQGNSA. This CDR3 is 15 amino acids long. CDR3 nucleotide sequence: TGTGCCAGCAGCTTAGACACACAGCCTAACTATGGCTACACCTTC. Amino acid sequence: CASSLDTQPNYGYTF.

This chain links TRBV28 with TRBJ1-1; 7 bases align to TRBD1. The CDR3 contains 12 residues. V was clipped by 5 bases and J by 6 bases; unmatched bases: 3. Germline V gene sequence: CDR1 MDHEN, CDR2 SYDVKM. The CDR3 spells CASSLDRAEAFF. In DNA, the CDR3 is TGTGCCAGCAGTCTCGACAGGGCTGAAGCTTTCTTT.

The chain is built from TRBV18 and TRBJ2-1, with D possibly being TRBD1 (5 bases). Germline V gene data show CDR1 as KGHSH and CDR2 as LQKENI. The CDR3 runs 15 residues. V was pared by 3 bases and J by 2 bases, with 11 bases between. The CDR3 protein is CASSPQGNAYNEQFF. CDR3 nucleotide sequence: TGTGCCAGCTCACCCCAGGGTAATGCCTACAATGAGCAGTTCTTC.

This rearrangement joins TRBV29-1 to TRBJ2-3; D gene uncertain. V was shortened by 3 bases and J by 1 base, with 2 bases between the two germline ends. This CDR3 has 11 residues. Germline values: CDR1 SQVTM, CDR2 ANQGSEA. The CDR3 DNA reads TGCAGCGTTGAGGGCACAGATACGCAGTATTTT. It encodes CSVEGTDTQYF.

The DNA for the CDR3 is TGTGCCTGGACAGGGGATTTGAACACTGAAGCTTTCTTT. Protein: CAWTGDLNTEAFF. This chain connects TRBV30 to TRBJ1-1; D perhaps matches TRBD1 (6 bases). Between the trimmed V and J ends, which lost 4 bases and 0 bases, there was a span of 9 bases. The germline CDR1 and CDR2 sequences are GTSNPN and SVGIG (reference sequence). The CDR3 consists of 13 residues.

The gene calls are TRBV20-1 and TRBJ2-7, with TRBD1 matching 10 bases. The CDR3 sequence is 15 residues long. Germline CDR1 reads DFQATT; CDR2 reads SNEGSKA (reference sequence). J gave up 2 bases and V 3 bases, and 7 bases lay outside the gene matches. In nucleotides, the CDR3 is TGCAGTGCTAGGTATGGGACAGGGGTCCCCTACGAGCAGTACTTC. Translated, it gives CSARYGTGVPYEQYF.

This clonotype was observed many times. The chain is built from TRBV6-1 and TRBJ1-2, with D possibly matching TRBD1 (6 bases). CDR1 and CDR2 (germline): MNHNS, SASEGT. This CDR3 comprises 12 residues. The CDR3 DNA reads as TGTGCTTCAGGCCAGGGGAAGGGTGGCTACACCTTC. Translation gives CASGQGKGGYTF.

This clonotype occurred a few times. The chain is built from TRBV28 and TRBJ2-3, with unresolved D. This CDR3 region has 12 residues. Germline-derived CDR1 and CDR2 are MDHEN and SYDVKM. V was cut by 4 bases and J by 3 bases, with 5 bases left in between. CDR3 amino acids: CASSSQTDTQYF. CDR3 DNA: TGTGCCAGCAGTTCCCAGACAGATACGCAGTATTTT.

This clonotype was recorded at least ten times. The chain links TRBV11-2 to TRBJ1-1; weak D call: TRBD1 (6 bases). The CDR3 covers 17 residues. Trimming took off 3 bases at V and 2 bases at J, with 19 bases between the two ends. Germline V gene data show CDR1 as SGHAT and CDR2 as FQNNGV. The CDR3 nucleotides read TGTGCCAGCAGCTTGTCCCTCCCGACAGGATCAAACACTGAAGCTTTCTTT. It specifies CASSLSLPTGSNTEAFF.

This clonotype was counted ten times or more. The chain couples TRBV7-2 to TRBJ2-7, with 7 bases fitting TRBD2. Germline-derived CDR1 and CDR2 are SGHTA and FQGNSA. V shed 3 bases, J shed 5 bases, and the junction held 13 bases outside the gene matches. CDR3 length: 16 residues. The DNA for the CDR3 is TGTGCCAGCAGCTTGAGATACGCGGGGGTTAGGAACGAGCAGTACTTC. As protein: CASSLRYAGVRNEQYF.

This chain links TRBV2 with TRBJ1-2; D unresolved. The CDR3 is 12 amino acids. With 1 base removed from V and 8 bases from J, the gap between germline ends came to 8 bases. The germline gives CDR1 SNHLY, CDR2 FYNNEI. The CDR3 DNA follows: TGTGCCAGCAGTGAAGGCCATGACGGCTACACCTTC. Translating gives CASSEGHDGYTF.

The chain combines TRBV7-2 with TRBJ1-2; 7 nucleotides match TRBD1. The germline gives CDR1 SGHTA, CDR2 FQGNSA. The CDR3 loop spans 12 amino acids. The V gene end was trimmed by 5 bases and the J gene end by 4 bases; junction bases not matched to a gene: 1. Written as DNA, the CDR3 is TGTGCCAGCAGCCGACAGGGCTATGGCTACACCTTC. Translation gives CASSRQGYGYTF.